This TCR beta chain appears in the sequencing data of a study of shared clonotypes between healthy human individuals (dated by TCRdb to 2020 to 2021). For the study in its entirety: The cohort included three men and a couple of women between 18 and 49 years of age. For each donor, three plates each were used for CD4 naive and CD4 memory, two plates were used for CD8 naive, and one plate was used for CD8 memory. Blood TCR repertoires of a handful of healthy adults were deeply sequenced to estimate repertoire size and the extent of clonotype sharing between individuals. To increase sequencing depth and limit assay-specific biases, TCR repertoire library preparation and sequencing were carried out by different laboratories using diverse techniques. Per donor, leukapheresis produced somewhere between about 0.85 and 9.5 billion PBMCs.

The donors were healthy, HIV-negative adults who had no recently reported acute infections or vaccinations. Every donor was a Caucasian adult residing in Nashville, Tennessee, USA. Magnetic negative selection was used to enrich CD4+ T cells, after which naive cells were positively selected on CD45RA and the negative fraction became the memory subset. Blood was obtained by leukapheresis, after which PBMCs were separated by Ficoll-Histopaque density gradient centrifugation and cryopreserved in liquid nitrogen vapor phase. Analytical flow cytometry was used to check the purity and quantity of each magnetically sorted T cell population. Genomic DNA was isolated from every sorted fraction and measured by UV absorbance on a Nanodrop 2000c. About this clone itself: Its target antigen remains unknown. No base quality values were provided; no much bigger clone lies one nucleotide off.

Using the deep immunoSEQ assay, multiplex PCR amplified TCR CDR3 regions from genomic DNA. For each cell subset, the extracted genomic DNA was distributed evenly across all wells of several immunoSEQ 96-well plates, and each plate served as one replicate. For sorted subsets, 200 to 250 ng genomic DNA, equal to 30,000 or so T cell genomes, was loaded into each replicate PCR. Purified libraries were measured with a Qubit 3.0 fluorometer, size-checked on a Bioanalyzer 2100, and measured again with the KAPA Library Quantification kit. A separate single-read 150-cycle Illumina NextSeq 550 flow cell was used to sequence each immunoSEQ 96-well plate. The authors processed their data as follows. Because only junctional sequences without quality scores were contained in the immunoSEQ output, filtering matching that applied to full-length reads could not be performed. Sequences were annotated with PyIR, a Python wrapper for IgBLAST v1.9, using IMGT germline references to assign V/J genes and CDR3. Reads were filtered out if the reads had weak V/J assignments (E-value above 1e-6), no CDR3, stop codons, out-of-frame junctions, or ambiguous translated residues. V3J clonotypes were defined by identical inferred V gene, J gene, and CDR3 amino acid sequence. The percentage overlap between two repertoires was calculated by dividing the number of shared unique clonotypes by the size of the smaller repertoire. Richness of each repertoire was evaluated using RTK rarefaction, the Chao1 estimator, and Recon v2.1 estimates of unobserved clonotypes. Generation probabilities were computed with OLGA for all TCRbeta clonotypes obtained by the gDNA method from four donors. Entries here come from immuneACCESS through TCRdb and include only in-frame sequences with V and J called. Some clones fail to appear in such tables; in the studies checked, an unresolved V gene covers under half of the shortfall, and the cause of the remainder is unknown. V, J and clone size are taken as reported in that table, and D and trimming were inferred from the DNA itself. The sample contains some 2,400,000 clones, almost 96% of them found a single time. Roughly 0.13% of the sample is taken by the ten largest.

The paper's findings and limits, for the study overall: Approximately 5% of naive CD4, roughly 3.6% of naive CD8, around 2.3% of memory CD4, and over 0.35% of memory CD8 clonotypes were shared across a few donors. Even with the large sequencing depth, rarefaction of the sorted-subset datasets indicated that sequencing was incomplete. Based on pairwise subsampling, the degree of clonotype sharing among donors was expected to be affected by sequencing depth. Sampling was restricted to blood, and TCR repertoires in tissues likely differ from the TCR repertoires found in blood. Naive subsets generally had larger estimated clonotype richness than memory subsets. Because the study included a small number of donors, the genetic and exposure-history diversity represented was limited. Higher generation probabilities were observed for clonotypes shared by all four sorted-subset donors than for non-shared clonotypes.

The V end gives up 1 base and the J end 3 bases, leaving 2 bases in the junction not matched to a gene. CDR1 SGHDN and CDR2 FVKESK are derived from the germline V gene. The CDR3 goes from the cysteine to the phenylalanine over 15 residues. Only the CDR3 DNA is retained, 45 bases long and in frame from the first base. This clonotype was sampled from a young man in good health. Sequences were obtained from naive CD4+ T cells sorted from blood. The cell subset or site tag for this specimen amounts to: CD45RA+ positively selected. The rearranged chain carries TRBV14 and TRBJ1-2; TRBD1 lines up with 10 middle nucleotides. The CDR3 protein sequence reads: CASSQGQGADYGYTF. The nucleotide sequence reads TGTGCCAGCAGCCAAGGACAGGGGGCCGACTATGGCTACACCTTC.